This T cell receptor (beta chain) was obtained from a study of blood T cell repertoires in COVID-19. Across the whole study: Material from acute and convalescent COVID-19 was sourced from the United States, Italy and Spain. From T cells, B-cell-depleted T cells, or PBMCs came the material, which was cDNA or gDNA.

Per the authors' pipeline: Amplifying reference gene primers gave estimates of nucleated cell counts. Generated by immunoSEQ multiplex PCR, the TCRdb table keeps only in-frame clones and is missing some. From that table come the V and J calls and clone size; the DNA was used to work out D and trimming. This sample has about 190,000 clones, with 75% to 85% found just once. The CDR3 is 15 residues long. The V and J ends lost 7 bases and 1 base respectively, with 13 bases between them. Germline V gene lookup returns CDR1 SNHLY and CDR2 FYNNEI. Sequenced: peripheral blood. The rearrangement links TRBV2 to TRBJ2-2; D may be TRBD2 (5 bases). The clonotype originates from a man in his sixties with acute or convalescent COVID-19. For the CDR3, the DNA is TGTGCCAGCATGGGGAGAACTAGGAACACCGGGGAGCTGTTTTTT. The encoded protein is CASMGRTRNTGELFF. Full variable domain (remainder filled in from reference TRBV2 and TRBJ2-2): EPEVTQTPSHQVTQMGQEVILRCVPISNHLYFYWYRQILGQKVEFLVSFYNNEISEKSEIFDDQFSVERPDGSNFTLKIRSTKLEDSAMYFCASMGRTRNTGELFFGEGSRLTVL.